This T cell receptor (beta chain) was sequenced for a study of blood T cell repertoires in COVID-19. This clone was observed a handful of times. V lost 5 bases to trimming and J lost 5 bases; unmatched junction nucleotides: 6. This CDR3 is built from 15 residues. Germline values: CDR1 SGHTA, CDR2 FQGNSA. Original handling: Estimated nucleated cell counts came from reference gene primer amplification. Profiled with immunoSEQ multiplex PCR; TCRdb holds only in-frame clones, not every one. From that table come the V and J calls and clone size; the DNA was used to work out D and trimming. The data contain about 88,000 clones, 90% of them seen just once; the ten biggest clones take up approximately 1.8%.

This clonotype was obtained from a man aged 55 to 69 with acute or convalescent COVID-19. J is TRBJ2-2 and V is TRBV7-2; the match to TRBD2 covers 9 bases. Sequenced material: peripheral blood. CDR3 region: CASSAPSGITGELFF. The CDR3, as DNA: TGTGCCAGCAGCGCCCCTAGCGGGATTACCGGGGAGCTGTTTTTT.